This T cell receptor (beta chain) was obtained from a study of shared clonotypes between healthy human individuals. Study details: Each donor had three CD4 naive, three CD4 memory, two CD8 naive and one CD8 memory plate. Whole-study findings and limits: Only a few donors were included, so the genetic and exposure-history diversity represented was limited.

The germline CDR1 and CDR2 sequences are SGHRS and YFSETQ. The J segment lost 2 bases and the V segment lost 3 bases, leaving 8 bases of the junction unmatched. CDR3 length equals 16 residues. CD8 cells regarded as naive lacked CD45RO, were positively chosen for CCR7, and omitted terminally differentiated effector memory CD45RA+ cells. Caucasian adults living in Nashville, Tennessee, provided all samples. The DNA input per sorted-subset replicate PCR was 200 ng, corresponding to 25,000 to 30,000 T cell genomes. Sequencing used immunoSEQ multiplex PCR; TCRdb keeps in-frame clones, though not all of them. The repertoire holds around 1.9 million clones, with under 95% as singletons. About this clone: Its matching antigen is unknown.

The rearrangement joins TRBV5-1 to TRBJ1-3; TRBD1 matches at 7 bases. This receptor was identified in a man aged 18 to 29 in good health. Some clones in this sample may be carry-over from other donors' samples. The material sequenced was naive CD8+ T cells from PBMCs. Written as DNA, the CDR3 is TGCGCCAGCAGCTCGCCTACAGGGGAACCTGGAAACACCATATATTTT. Amino acids: CASSSPTGEPGNTIYF.